The next 12 T cell receptor beta chains were all read from a single sample in a study of low-dose radiotherapy and immunotherapy resistance in tumors. The authors amplified TCRs for about 20 PCR cycles with a constant-region primer and a V-primer adapter. Via MiXCR, TCRdb re-called the reads, giving one row per CDR3 protein. The table has about 52,000 distinct CDR3 sequences, 33% seen once. Regarding time point: after trial treatment. This sample's treatment: LDRT plus nivolumab, ipilimumab, low-dose cyclophosphamide and aspirin (RACIN trial). Sequencing was performed on PBMCs, taken after low-dose radiotherapy plus immunotherapy. The receptors derive from a male donor with rectosigmoid adenocarcinoma.

In its sample, this clonotype was seen many times. The genes are TRBV7-2 and TRBJ1-2; D uncertain. Germline V lookup: CDR1 SGHTA, CDR2 FQGNSA. Trimming removed 7 bases at V and 7 bases at J, with 16 bases between. The CDR3 length is 13 residues. The CDR3 here is CASTADVDVGYTF. CDR3 sequence (DNA): TGTGCCAGCACCGCGGATGTAGACGTTGGCTACACCTTC.

By share, this clonotype ranks as medium-sized (0.01 to 0.1%). The chain has TRBV6-2 or TRBV6-3 and TRBJ2-7; the D is unclear. From germline, CDR1 is MNHEY and CDR2 SVGEGT. The V end lost 0 bases, the J end lost 1 base, and 10 bases lay between the germline ends. The CDR3 has 15 residues. CDR3 sequence (DNA): TGTGCCAGCAGTTACTCAATGGGCACTTCCTACGAGCAGTACTTC. It translates to CASSYSMGTSYEQYF.

This clonotype was observed a few times. A far larger clone is only one base removed, so a read error is likely. This rearrangement joins TRBV4-2 to TRBJ2-7, with 9 bases identical to TRBD2. CDR3 length equals 16 residues. V was pared by 4 bases and J by 7 bases, with 14 bases of the junction left unmatched. Germline CDR1 and CDR2: LGHNA and YNFKEQ. This CDR3 reads CASSPQPGLAYNEQYF. The CDR3 DNA is TGTGCCAGCAGCCCGCAGCCGGGACTAGCCTACAATGAGCAGTACTTC.

About this clonotype: A far more abundant clone sits one base away, making this likely a read error. The chain recombines TRBV2 with TRBJ2-7; no clear D. This CDR3 region has 13 residues. V was cut by 1 base and J by 7 bases, with 11 bases left in between. In germline, CDR1 is SNHLY, CDR2 FYNNEI. This CDR3 is CASSEGIANEQYF. The CDR3 bases are TGTGCCAGCAGTGAAGGTATAGCTAATGAGCAGTACTTC.

The table lists this clonotype with many counts. The chain links TRBV10-3 to TRBJ1-4; the D gene is possibly TRBD1 (5 bases). Germline-derived CDR1 and CDR2 are ENHRY and SYGVKD. The CDR3 has 15 residues. Trimming removed 3 bases from V and 0 bases from J, with 8 bases in between. This CDR3 is CAISERGATNEKLFF. DNA for the CDR3: TGTGCCATCAGTGAAAGGGGCGCAACTAATGAAAAACTGTTTTTT.

This clonotype was seen a few times. V and J are TRBV28 and TRBJ1-4; 8 bases map to TRBD1. The V gene end was trimmed by 7 bases and the J gene end by 3 bases; junction bases not matched to a gene: 4. CDR3 length: 14 residues. The germline V gene has CDR1 MDHEN and CDR2 SYDVKM. CDR3 DNA: TGTGCCAGCAACCAGGGGGCCTCTAATGAAAAACTGTTTTTT. It specifies CASNQGASNEKLFF.

Many counts were recorded for this clonotype. The rearrangement links TRBV20-1 to TRBJ2-2; 8 bases fit TRBD2. Germline CDR1 reads DFQATT; CDR2 reads SNEGSKA (reference sequence). Trimming removed 6 bases from V and 5 bases from J; junction bases left unmatched: 8. CDR3 length: 14 amino acids. CDR3 DNA sequence: TGCAGTGCCCCAGCGGGAGCGAGGACCGGGGAGCTGTTTTTT. Translating gives CSAPAGARTGELFF.

This clonotype was observed once. A far larger clone is off by one base, so a read error is likely. This chain links TRBV7-6 with TRBJ2-1; D gene ambiguous. The CDR3 loop spans 15 amino acids. V was pared by 5 bases and J by 10 bases, with 21 bases between. The germline V gene has CDR1 SGHVS and CDR2 FNYEAQ. The CDR3 loop is CASSQRLGGSYEQFF. CDR3 nucleotide sequence: TGTGCCAGCAGCCAACGACTCGGCGGTTCCTACGAGCAGTTCTTC. The full variable domain, in which reference TRBV7-6 and TRBJ2-1 provide the parts outside the CDR3, is GAGVSQSPRYKVTKRGQDVALRCDPISGHVSLYWYRQALGQGPEFLTYFNYEAQQDKSGLPNDRFSAERPEGSISTLTIQRTEQRDSAMYRCASSQRLGGSYEQFFGPGTRLTVL.

This clonotype has a count of ten or more. This sequence joins TRBV23-1 and TRBJ2-7; no firm D call. TRBV23-1 is known as an ORF, though its function is uncertain. The CDR3 length is 15 residues. V was shortened by 4 bases and J by 4 bases, with 17 bases between the two germline ends. CDR3 sequence (DNA): TGCGCCAGCAGTCTACCGGGCCCTGGTGCGTACGAGCAGTACTTC. This translates into CASSLPGPGAYEQYF.

This clonotype occurred many times. The V call is TRBV20-1, the J call TRBJ2-3; 8 nucleotides align to TRBD2. This CDR3 has 13 residues. CDR1 is DFQATT, CDR2 SNEGSKA, per germline (reference sequence). After removal of 3 bases from V and 3 bases from J, the junction contained 2 bases not matched to a gene. This CDR3 is CSASRGGTDTQYF. The CDR3 nucleotides are TGCAGTGCTAGCCGGGGGGGGACAGATACGCAGTATTTT.

The rearrangement uses TRBV6-2 or TRBV6-3 and TRBJ1-1; D possibly corresponds to TRBD1 (5 bases). CDR1 is MNHEY and CDR2 is SVGEGT in the germline V gene. The CDR3 length is 15 residues. Trimming stripped 4 bases from V and 6 bases from J, with 18 bases between. CDR3 loop: CASSSSITAGAEAFF. The CDR3 DNA follows: TGTGCCAGCAGTTCTAGCATCACAGCGGGGGCTGAAGCTTTCTTT.

This clonotype was seen repeatedly, ten times or more. The chain recombines TRBV6-2 or TRBV6-3 with TRBJ2-1; D is unclear. The V gene lost 3 bases and the J gene lost 2 bases, with 17 bases spanning the gap. The CDR3 loop spans 17 amino acids. The germline V gene has CDR1 MNHEY and CDR2 SVGEGT. CDR3 coding DNA: TGTGCCAGCAGTTATCGGGTAGCTGGAATCCCCTACAATGAGCAGTTCTTC. This encodes CASSYRVAGIPYNEQFF.